The 5 T cell receptor beta chains below were found in one sample sequenced in a study of blood T cell repertoires in COVID-19. TCRdb keeps only in-frame clones here, not all; method: immunoSEQ multiplex PCR. The sample yields 200,000 to 300,000 clones, around 87% seen once. The specimen sequenced was peripheral blood. The receptor set was obtained from a woman aged 45-60 years with acute or convalescent COVID-19.

This chain links TRBV29-1 with TRBJ2-5; 8 nucleotides align to TRBD2. The V gene's germline CDR1 is SQVTM and CDR2 ANQGSEA. The trim removed 2 bases at V and 4 bases at J, leaving 12 bases unmatched. There are 16 residues in the CDR3. This chain's CDR3 is CSVERGPGGGRETQYF. The CDR3 DNA reads TGCAGCGTTGAACGGGGGCCGGGCGGGGGGCGAGAGACCCAGTACTTC.

The chain couples TRBV19 to TRBJ2-3, with 10 nucleotides matching TRBD2. With V trimmed by 2 bases and J by 4 bases, 6 bases remained unmatched. The CDR3 extends over 16 amino acids. The germline V gene encodes CDR1 LNHDA and CDR2 SQIVND (reference sequence). The CDR3, as DNA: TGTGCCAGTAGTATAAAGGCTAGCGGGAGACCAGATACGCAGTATTTT. Its translation: CASSIKASGRPDTQYF.

The chain links TRBV24-1 to TRBJ2-1; TRBD2 matches at 14 bases. The CDR3 is 15 residues long. Germline V gene sequence: CDR1 KGHDR, CDR2 SFDVKD. The junction had 3 bases not matched to a gene; V was cut back by 10 bases and J by 2 bases. The CDR3 DNA is TGTGCCACGGGACTAGCGGGAGCGGCCTACAATGAGCAGTTCTTC. This translates into CATGLAGAAYNEQFF.

J is TRBJ2-1 and V is TRBV19; 8 nucleotides line up with TRBD1. This CDR3 has 15 amino acids. Germline V CDR1 and CDR2: LNHDA, SQIVND (reference sequence). V lost 5 bases to trimming and J lost 8 bases; unmatched junction nucleotides: 11. CDR3 DNA: TGTGCCAGTAGTGGGGCAGGGGGCGCACTAGATGAGCAGTTCTTC. Residues: CASSGAGGALDEQFF.

The chain recombines TRBV7-2 with TRBJ2-7, with a weak D call TRBD1 (6 bases). CDR3 length: 14 residues. Germline loops: CDR1 SGHTA, CDR2 FQGNSA. V lost 8 bases and J 2 bases, leaving 16 bases between the germline ends. The CDR3 here is CASGPQGGPYEQYF. For the CDR3, the DNA is TGTGCCAGCGGACCACAGGGTGGCCCCTACGAGCAGTACTTC.